What follows is one TCR beta chain and its context. Its antigen is not yet known. No base qualities exist here, and no much larger clone lies one base off it. Receptor libraries were prepared by PCR. Sequenced on an Illumina HiSeq 2500. Molecular barcoding was employed in the preparation of TCR libraries, with unique molecular identifiers being used to normalize TCRbeta repertoire quantification. In-frame beta chains were kept once TCRdb had trimmed the public reads at Q25 with fastp and called clones with MiXCR. Under each unique CDR3 protein, matching rows form one entry showing the most common genes and DNA. The sample includes hundreds of thousands of distinct CDR3 sequences, with approximately 15% observed a single time. Around 5.3% of the sample belongs to the ten largest clones. This sample is drawn from a study of T-cell reconstitution after alpha-beta-depleted transplantation in children (dated by TCRdb to about 2016). As for the study more broadly: Using TCR repertoire profiling, the study followed T-cell immune reconstitution in a quantitative way in children after TCRalphabeta/CD19-depleted allogeneic hematopoietic cell transplantation. Overall study results and their limits: The apparently early alphabetaT-cell count recovery about two months after transplant was reportedly dependent on only several hundred rapidly expanded clones derived from non-depleted graft cells. The high TCRbeta diversity at day 60 in some patients was ascribed to recipient T cells and intrathymic progenitors that had survived conditioning. Over the following months the frequencies of hyperexpanded clones went down, and after one year T-cell counts and TCRbeta diversity were mostly credited to newly produced T cells.

V is reduced by 1 base and J by 5 bases, leaving a spacing of 12 bases between them. The CDR3 spans 13 residues, from the cysteine through the phenylalanine. Only the CDR3 part of the read is kept: 39 bases, read in frame from the first base. CDR1 DFQATT and CDR2 SNEGSKA are derived from the germline V gene (reference sequence). The treatment or condition label, as the study defines it: allogeneic hematopoietic cell transplantation with graft depleted of TCRalphabeta T cells and CD19 B cells. The children who served as transplant recipients had been given grafts of TCRalphabeta/CD19-depleted allogeneic hematopoietic cells.

Sequencing used PBMCs, mostly from graft donor cells, obtained 360 days after TCRalphabeta/CD19-depleted stem cell transplant. The rearranged chain carries TRBV20-1 and TRBJ2-7, with the identity of the D gene unclear. This sequence originates from a male patient between 10 and 17 years old who had a stem cell transplant for acute lymphoblastic leukemia, so the T cells may come from the graft donor. The CDR3 sequence is CSARAGLGHEQYF. The DNA is as follows: TGCAGTGCTAGAGCCGGGCTTGGCCACGAGCAGTACTTC.